The 23 T cell receptor beta chains listed next were all sequenced from one sample in a study of blood T cell repertoires in COVID-19. Profiling relied on immunoSEQ multiplex PCR, and the TCRdb table lists in-frame clones only, not all of them. The table records 350,000 to 450,000 clones, approximately 86% of them present only once. The sequencing input was peripheral blood. These receptors all come from a human donor in a cohort sampled during active COVID-19.

V and J are TRBV4-2 and TRBJ2-1; 14 bases are shared with TRBD2. CDR1 is LGHNA and CDR2 is YNFKEQ in the germline V gene. The CDR3 runs to 18 residues. Losses at the gene ends were 0 bases for V and 12 bases for J; bases not matched to a gene: 13. The CDR3 sequence is CASSQEPGGLAGGGGQFF. CDR3 nucleotides: TGTGCCAGCAGCCAAGAACCTGGAGGACTAGCGGGAGGAGGGGGGCAGTTCTTC.

V and J are TRBV28 and TRBJ1-2, with 9 bases fitting TRBD1. Germline assignment: CDR1 MDHEN and CDR2 SYDVKM. The CDR3 spans 15 residues. V lost 6 bases and J lost 4; bases outside the gene matches: 9. The CDR3 sequence is CASSPGDRETYGYTF. The CDR3 region has the DNA TGTGCCAGCAGCCCTGGGGACAGGGAAACCTATGGCTACACCTTC.

This clone was counted once. The V call is TRBV6-5, the J call TRBJ1-2, with TRBD1 matching 9 bases. The CDR3 sequence is 12 residues long. The V and J ends lost 5 bases and 10 bases, in that order; junction bases with no gene match: 5. From germline, CDR1 is MNHEY and CDR2 SVGAGI. The DNA for the CDR3 is TGTGCCAGCAGTCGGACAGGGGCCTCCTACACCTTC. This translates into CASSRTGASYTF.

The chain joins TRBV29-1 to TRBJ1-2; D is ambiguous. CDR1 and CDR2 from the germline V gene are SQVTM and ANQGSEA. There are 10 residues in the CDR3. The V end was cut by 4 bases, the J end by 8 bases, with 8 bases between. The CDR3 spells CSVGPGGYTF. CDR3 bases: TGCAGCGTTGGTCCGGGAGGCTACACCTTC.

This chain joins TRBV5-6 and TRBJ2-5; D possibly corresponds to TRBD1 (5 bases). The CDR3 is 14 residues long. V was cut by 6 bases and J by 4 bases, with 16 bases left in between. Germline V CDR1 and CDR2: SGHDT, YYEEEE. CDR3 DNA: TGTGCCAGCAACGATTACAGGTCTCGAGAGACCCAGTACTTC. Amino acid sequence: CASNDYRSRETQYF.

The chain has TRBV4-1 and TRBJ2-7; 13 nucleotides line up with TRBD2. The ends lost 4 bases at V and 5 bases at J; junction bases unmatched: 5. The germline CDR1 and CDR2 sequences are MGHRA and YSYEKL. The CDR3 is made up of 15 amino acids. The CDR3 DNA sequence: TGCGCCAGCAGCCGGGGAGGACTAGCGGGAGACGAGCAGTACTTC. This translates into CASSRGGLAGDEQYF.

V gene TRBV3-1 (or the pseudogene TRBV3-2) combines with J gene TRBJ1-5; a weak D match, TRBD1 (5 bases). Germline V gene sequence: CDR1 LGHDT, CDR2 YNNKEL (reference sequence). V dropped 3 bases and J dropped 3 bases, with 12 bases sitting between them. The CDR3 is made up of 15 amino acids. The CDR3 loop is CASSQDIGANQPQHF. Here the CDR3 DNA reads TGTGCCAGCAGCCAGGACATAGGGGCCAATCAGCCCCAGCATTTT.

This rearrangement joins TRBV6-4 to TRBJ1-2, with TRBD1 matching over 8 bases. Germline trimming cut 6 bases from V and 0 bases from J; bases unmatched to any gene: 9. In germline, CDR1 is MRHNA, CDR2 SNTAGT. The CDR3 length is 16 residues. In DNA form, the CDR3 reads TGTGCCAGCAGCCCCGGGACAGGCGATTCTAACTATGGCTACACCTTC. Its translation: CASSPGTGDSNYGYTF.

The chain couples TRBV29-1 to TRBJ2-5; a weak D match, TRBD2 (5 bases). Trimming shortened V by 4 bases and J by 1 base, and 16 bases separated the two germline ends. The CDR3 extends over 15 amino acids. CDR1 is SQVTM and CDR2 is ANQGSEA in the germline V gene. The chain's CDR3 is CSVGEAAAFQETQYF. CDR3 DNA: TGCAGCGTTGGCGAAGCGGCAGCCTTCCAAGAGACCCAGTACTTC.

The chain combines TRBV27 with TRBJ2-5; perhaps TRBD2 as D (6 bases). From germline, CDR1 is MNHEY and CDR2 SMNVEV (reference sequence). The CDR3 spans 14 residues. V was clipped by 5 bases and J by 5 bases, with 15 bases between them. As DNA, the CDR3 is TGTGCCAGCAGTCCCCACCTTGGGGGGGAGACCCAGTACTTC. The encoded protein is CASSPHLGGETQYF.

This chain links TRBV5-6 with TRBJ2-1, with 9 positions matching TRBD1. Germline CDR1 and CDR2: SGHDT and YYEEEE. The CDR3 spans 15 residues. Trimming took 1 base from V and 2 from J; bases not matched to a gene: 1. The DNA of the CDR3 is TGTGCCAGCAGCTTGAGACAGGGGGCCTACAATGAGCAGTTCTTC. Residues: CASSLRQGAYNEQFF.

This clone was recorded only once. The rearrangement links TRBV5-1 to TRBJ2-4; TRBD1 matches at 9 bases. Germline values: CDR1 SGHRS, CDR2 YFSETQ. The length of the CDR3 is 15 residues. The J segment lost 2 bases and the V segment lost 4 bases, leaving 4 bases of the junction unmatched. Written as DNA, the CDR3 is TGCGCCAGCAGCCGGACAGGGGAAACCAAAAACATTCAGTACTTC. Its protein is CASSRTGETKNIQYF.

The chain is built from TRBV30 and TRBJ2-1; D is perhaps TRBD1 (6 bases). V was clipped by 0 bases and J by 4 bases, with 19 bases between them. Germline assignment: CDR1 GTSNPN and CDR2 SVGIG (reference sequence). The CDR3 spans 17 residues. The CDR3 reads CAWSVFSQGSRYNEQFF. The CDR3 nucleotides read TGTGCCTGGAGTGTTTTCTCACAGGGCTCTCGGTACAATGAGCAGTTCTTC.

The chain carries TRBV28 and TRBJ1-4, with D hard to call. The ends were cut back, 8 bases at V and 4 bases at J, with 11 bases in the middle. The CDR3 totals 13 residues. Looked up from germline, CDR1 is MDHEN and CDR2 is SYDVKM. The CDR3: CASDRGFNEKLFF. The CDR3 nucleotides read TGTGCCAGCGATAGAGGGTTTAATGAAAAACTGTTTTTT. Full variable domain (outside the CDR3, taken from reference TRBV28 and TRBJ1-4): DVKVTQSSRYLVKRTGEKVFLECVQDMDHENMFWYRQDPGLGLRLIYFSYDVKMKEKGDIPEGYSVSREKKERFSLILESASTNQTSMYLCASDRGFNEKLFFGSGTQLSVL.

The rearrangement joins TRBV29-1 to TRBJ1-1; tentatively, D is TRBD1 (5 bases). This CDR3 is 13 amino acids long. The V end was cut by 3 bases, the J end by 6 bases, with 14 bases between. CDR1 and CDR2 (germline): SQVTM, ANQGSEA. CDR3 nucleotide sequence: TGCAGCGTTGACCGCGGGGGGTTGTCTGAAGCTTTCTTT. Translated: CSVDRGGLSEAFF.

The chain is built from TRBV11-2 and TRBJ1-3; no clear D gene. The germline V and J ends were trimmed by 1 base and 4 bases, with 8 bases remaining between them. This CDR3 is 14 amino acids long. CDR1 and CDR2 from the germline V gene are SGHAT and FQNNGV. CDR3: CASSLGGIGNTIYF. CDR3 bases: TGTGCCAGCAGCTTAGGAGGTATCGGAAACACCATATATTTT.

This clone is a singleton in its sample. Here the CDR3 DNA reads TGTGCCAGCAGCCCCATCGGTACAGGGAACCGCTATGGCTACACCTTC. This codes for CASSPIGTGNRYGYTF. V and J are TRBV11-2 and TRBJ1-2; tentatively, D is TRBD1 (6 bases). Germline V gives CDR1 SGHAT, CDR2 FQNNGV. Trimming removed 5 bases at V and 4 bases at J, with 20 bases between. CDR3 length: 16 residues.

This clone was counted only a few times. The genes are TRBV4-1 and TRBJ2-2, with 7 bases aligning to TRBD1. CDR1 MGHRA and CDR2 YSYEKL come from the germline V gene. The CDR3 sequence is 17 residues long. Trimming took 1 base from V and 5 from J; bases not matched to a gene: 10. This CDR3 is CASSQVRDREWTGELFF. Written as DNA, the CDR3 is TGCGCCAGCAGCCAAGTCAGAGACAGGGAATGGACCGGGGAGCTGTTTTTT.

In this sample, this clone turned up once. V and J are TRBV3-1 (or the pseudogene TRBV3-2) and TRBJ2-6; 8 bases are shared with TRBD1. This CDR3 region has 17 residues. V lost 4 bases, J lost 2 bases, and 7 bases stayed unmatched. In germline, CDR1 is LGHDT, CDR2 YNNKEL (reference sequence). The CDR3 nucleotides read TGTGCCAGCAGCCCCGGGACAGGAAGGGCTGGGGCCAACGTCCTGACTTTC. It encodes CASSPGTGRAGANVLTF.

This clone was seen only a few times. The chain is built from TRBV7-2 and TRBJ2-7; D is perhaps TRBD1 (5 bases). The CDR3 contains 17 residues. Germline V gives CDR1 SGHTA, CDR2 FQGNSA. Between the trimmed V and J ends, which lost 2 bases and 2 bases, there was a span of 19 bases. Written as DNA, the CDR3 is TGTGCCAGCAGCTTAAGGGCAGCCCCAGGGTTAGCCTACGAGCAGTACTTC. This translates into CASSLRAAPGLAYEQYF.

The gene calls are TRBV4-1 and TRBJ2-1; TRBD2 matches at 10 bases. From germline, CDR1 is MGHRA and CDR2 YSYEKL. The CDR3 extends over 17 amino acids. V trimming: 0 bases; J trimming: 3 bases; junction bases outside the gene matches: 5. The CDR3 DNA reads TGCGCCAGCAGCCAAGAAGGTGGGACTAGCGACTACAATGAGCAGTTCTTC. This gives the protein CASSQEGGTSDYNEQFF.

The rearrangement links TRBV7-8 to TRBJ2-5, with 11 bases lining up with TRBD2. The germline V gene encodes CDR1 SGHVS and CDR2 FQNEAQ. The J segment lost 5 bases and the V segment lost 5 bases, leaving 10 bases of the junction unmatched. This CDR3 spans 16 amino acids. CDR3 sequence (DNA): TGTGCCAGCAGCACGGGGACTAGCGGTACTAGGGAGACCCAGTACTTC. Its translation: CASSTGTSGTRETQYF.

V usage is TRBV4-2 and J usage is TRBJ1-6, with unresolved D. The ends were cut back, 0 bases at V and 4 bases at J, with 10 bases in the middle. Germline assignment: CDR1 LGHNA and CDR2 YNFKEQ. This CDR3 has 16 residues. The CDR3 DNA follows: TGTGCCAGCAGCCAAGATGTGACACTTTATAATTCACCCCTCCACTTT. Its translation is CASSQDVTLYNSPLHF.